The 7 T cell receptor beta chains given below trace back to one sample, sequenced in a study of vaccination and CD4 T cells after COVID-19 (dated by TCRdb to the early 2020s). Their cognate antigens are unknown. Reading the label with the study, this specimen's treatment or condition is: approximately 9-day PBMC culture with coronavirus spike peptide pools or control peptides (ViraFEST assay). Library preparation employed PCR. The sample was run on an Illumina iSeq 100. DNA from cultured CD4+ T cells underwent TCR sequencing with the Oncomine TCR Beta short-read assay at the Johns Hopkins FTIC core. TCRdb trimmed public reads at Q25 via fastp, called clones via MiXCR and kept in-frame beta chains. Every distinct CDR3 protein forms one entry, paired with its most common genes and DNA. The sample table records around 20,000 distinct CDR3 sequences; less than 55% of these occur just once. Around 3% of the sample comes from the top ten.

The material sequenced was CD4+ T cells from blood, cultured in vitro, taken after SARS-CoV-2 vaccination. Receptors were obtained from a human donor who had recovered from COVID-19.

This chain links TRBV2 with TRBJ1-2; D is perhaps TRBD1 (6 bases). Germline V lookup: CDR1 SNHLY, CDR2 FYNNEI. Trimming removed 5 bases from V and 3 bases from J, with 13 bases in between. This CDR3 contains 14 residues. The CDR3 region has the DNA TGTGCCAGCAGTATAAAGTGGACAGACTATGGCTACACCTTC. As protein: CASSIKWTDYGYTF.

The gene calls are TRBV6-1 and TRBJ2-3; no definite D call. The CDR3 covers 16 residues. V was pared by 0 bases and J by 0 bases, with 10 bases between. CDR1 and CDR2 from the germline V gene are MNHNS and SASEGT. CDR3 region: CASSEALTVSTDTQYF. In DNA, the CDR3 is TGTGCCAGCAGTGAAGCGCTTACGGTTAGCACAGATACGCAGTATTTT.

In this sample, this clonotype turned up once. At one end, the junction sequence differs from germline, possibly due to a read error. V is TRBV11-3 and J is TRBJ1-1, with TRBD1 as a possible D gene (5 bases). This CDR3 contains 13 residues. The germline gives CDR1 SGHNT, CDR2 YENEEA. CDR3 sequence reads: CASSFQGSAEAFF. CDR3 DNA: TGTGCCAGCAGCTTCCAGGGATCAGCTGAGGCTTTCTTT.

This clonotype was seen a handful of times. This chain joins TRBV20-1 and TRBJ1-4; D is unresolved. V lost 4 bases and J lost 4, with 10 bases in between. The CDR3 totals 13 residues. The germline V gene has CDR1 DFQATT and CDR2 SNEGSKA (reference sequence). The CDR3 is CSAIDEGNEKLFF. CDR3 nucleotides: TGCAGTGCTATCGACGAGGGTAATGAAAAACTGTTTTTT.

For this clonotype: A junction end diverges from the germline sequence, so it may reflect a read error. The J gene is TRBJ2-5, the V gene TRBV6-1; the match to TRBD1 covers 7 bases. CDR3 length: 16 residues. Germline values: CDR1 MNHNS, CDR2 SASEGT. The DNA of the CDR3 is TGTGCCATCAGTACCGGATCGACAGGGACCCAAGAGACCCAGTACTTC. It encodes CAISTGSTGTQETQYF.

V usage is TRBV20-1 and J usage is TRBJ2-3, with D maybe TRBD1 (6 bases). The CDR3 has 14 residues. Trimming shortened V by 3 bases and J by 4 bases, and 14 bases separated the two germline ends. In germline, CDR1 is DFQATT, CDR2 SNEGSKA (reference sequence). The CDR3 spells CSASSRGISDTQYF. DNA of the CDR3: TGCAGTGCTAGTTCCAGGGGAATATCAGATACGCAGTATTTT.

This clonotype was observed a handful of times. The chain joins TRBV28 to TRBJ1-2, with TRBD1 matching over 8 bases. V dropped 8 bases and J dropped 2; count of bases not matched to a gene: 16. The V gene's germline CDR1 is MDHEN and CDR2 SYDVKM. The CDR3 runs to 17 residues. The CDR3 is CASSYPAGGVVNYGYTF. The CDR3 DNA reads TGTGCCAGCTCGTACCCCGCAGGGGGCGTGGTAAACTATGGCTACACCTTC.